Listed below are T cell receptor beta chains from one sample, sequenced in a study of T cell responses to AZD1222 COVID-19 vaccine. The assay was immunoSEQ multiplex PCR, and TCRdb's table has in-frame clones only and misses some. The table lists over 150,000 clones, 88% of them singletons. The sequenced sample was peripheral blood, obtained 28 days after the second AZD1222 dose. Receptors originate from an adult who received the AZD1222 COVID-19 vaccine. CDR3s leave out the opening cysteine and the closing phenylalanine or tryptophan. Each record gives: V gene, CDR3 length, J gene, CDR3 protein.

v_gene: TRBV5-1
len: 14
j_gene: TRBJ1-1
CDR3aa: ASSFGGTVMNTEAF

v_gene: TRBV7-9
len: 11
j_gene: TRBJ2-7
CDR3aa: ASSLGSDRLRY

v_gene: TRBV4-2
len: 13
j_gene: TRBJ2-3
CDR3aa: ASTQGAMGTDTQY

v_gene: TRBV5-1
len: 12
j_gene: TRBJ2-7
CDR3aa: ASSLEAVSYEQY

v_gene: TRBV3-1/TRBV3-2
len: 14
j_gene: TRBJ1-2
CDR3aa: ASSQDPPGVTYGYT

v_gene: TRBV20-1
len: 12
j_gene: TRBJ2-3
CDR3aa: SASFGGRTDTQY

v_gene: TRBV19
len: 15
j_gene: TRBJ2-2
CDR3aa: ASSNPRGSGSTGELF

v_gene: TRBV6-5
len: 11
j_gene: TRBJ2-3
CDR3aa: ACLAISTDTQY

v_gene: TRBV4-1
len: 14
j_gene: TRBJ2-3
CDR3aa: ASSPMTGGTTDTQY

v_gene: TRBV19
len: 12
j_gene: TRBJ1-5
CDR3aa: ASSIRLADQPQH

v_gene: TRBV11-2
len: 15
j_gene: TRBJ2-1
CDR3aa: ASSLVLAGELYNEQF

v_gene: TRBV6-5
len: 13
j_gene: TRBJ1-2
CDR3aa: ASSYSGAAGYGYT

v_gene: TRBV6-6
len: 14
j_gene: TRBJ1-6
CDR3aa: ASSLFRDRGNSPLH

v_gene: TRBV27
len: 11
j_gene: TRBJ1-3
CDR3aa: ASSLGPGNTIY

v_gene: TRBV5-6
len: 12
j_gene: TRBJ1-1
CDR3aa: ASSKPGRLVVAF

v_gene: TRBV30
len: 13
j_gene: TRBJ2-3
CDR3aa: AWSRQAGGADTQY

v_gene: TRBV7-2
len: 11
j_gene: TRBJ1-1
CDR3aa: ASSLPNRDEAF

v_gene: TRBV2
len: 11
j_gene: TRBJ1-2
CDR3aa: ASDNMAVYGYT

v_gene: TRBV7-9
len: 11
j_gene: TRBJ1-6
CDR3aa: ASSLGTDSPLH

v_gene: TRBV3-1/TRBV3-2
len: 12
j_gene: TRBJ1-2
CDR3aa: ASSQGRSNYGYT

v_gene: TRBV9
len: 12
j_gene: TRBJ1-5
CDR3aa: ASSVGGSDQPQH

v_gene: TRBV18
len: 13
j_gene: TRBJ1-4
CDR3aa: ASSPPRGLNEKLF

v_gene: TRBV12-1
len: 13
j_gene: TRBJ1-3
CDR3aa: ASSYHYMAGNTIY

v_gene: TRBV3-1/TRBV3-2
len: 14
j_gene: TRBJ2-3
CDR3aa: ASSHRTASGTDTQY

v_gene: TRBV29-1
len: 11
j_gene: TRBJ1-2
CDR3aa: SVEGGRIYGYT

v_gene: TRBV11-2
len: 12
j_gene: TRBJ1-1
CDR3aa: ASSPSGRRTEAF